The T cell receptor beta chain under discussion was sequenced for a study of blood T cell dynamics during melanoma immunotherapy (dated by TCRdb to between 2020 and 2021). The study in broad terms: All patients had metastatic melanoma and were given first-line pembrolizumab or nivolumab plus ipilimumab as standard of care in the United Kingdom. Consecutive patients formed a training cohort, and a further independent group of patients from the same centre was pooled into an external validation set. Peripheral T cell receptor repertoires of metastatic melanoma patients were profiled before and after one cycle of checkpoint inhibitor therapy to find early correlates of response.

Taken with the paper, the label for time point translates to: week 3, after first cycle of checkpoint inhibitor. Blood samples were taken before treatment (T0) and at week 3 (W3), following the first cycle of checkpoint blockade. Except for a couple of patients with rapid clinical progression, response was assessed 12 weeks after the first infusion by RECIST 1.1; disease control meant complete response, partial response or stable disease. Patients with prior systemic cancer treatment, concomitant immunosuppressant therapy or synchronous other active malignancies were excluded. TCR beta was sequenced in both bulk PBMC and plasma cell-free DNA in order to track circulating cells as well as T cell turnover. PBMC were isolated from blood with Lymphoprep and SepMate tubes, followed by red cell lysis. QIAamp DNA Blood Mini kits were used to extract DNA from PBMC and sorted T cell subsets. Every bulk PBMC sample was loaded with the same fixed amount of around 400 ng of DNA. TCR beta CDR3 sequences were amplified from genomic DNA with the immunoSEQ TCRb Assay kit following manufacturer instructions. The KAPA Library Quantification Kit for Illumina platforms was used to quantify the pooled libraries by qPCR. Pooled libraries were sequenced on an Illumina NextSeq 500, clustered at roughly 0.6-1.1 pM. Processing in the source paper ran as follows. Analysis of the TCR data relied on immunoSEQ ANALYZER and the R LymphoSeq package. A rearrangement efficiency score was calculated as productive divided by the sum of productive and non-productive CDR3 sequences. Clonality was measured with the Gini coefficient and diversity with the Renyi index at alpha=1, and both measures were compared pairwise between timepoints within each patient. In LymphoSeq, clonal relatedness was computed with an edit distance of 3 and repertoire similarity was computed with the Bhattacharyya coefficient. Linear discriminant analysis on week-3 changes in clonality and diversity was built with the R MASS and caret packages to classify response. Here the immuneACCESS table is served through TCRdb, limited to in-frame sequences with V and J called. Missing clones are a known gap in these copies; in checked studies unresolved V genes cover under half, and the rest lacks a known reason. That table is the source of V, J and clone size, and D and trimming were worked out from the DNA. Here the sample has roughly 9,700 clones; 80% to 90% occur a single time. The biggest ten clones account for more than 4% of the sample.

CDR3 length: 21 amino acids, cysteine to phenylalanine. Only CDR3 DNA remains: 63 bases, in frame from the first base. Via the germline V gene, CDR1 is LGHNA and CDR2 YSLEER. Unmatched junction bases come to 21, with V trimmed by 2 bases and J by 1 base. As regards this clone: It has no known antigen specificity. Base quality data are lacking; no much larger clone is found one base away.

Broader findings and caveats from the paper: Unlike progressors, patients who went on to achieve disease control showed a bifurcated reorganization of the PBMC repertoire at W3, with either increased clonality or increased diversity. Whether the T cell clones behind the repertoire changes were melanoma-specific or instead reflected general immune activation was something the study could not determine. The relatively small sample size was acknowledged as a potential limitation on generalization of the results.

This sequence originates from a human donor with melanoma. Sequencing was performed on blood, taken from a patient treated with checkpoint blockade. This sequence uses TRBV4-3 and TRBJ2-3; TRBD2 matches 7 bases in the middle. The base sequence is TGCGCCAGCAGCCAATTAACCCGGGCTAGCGGAGAGGGTGAGGGCACAGATACGCAGTATTTT. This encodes CASSQLTRASGEGEGTDTQYF.